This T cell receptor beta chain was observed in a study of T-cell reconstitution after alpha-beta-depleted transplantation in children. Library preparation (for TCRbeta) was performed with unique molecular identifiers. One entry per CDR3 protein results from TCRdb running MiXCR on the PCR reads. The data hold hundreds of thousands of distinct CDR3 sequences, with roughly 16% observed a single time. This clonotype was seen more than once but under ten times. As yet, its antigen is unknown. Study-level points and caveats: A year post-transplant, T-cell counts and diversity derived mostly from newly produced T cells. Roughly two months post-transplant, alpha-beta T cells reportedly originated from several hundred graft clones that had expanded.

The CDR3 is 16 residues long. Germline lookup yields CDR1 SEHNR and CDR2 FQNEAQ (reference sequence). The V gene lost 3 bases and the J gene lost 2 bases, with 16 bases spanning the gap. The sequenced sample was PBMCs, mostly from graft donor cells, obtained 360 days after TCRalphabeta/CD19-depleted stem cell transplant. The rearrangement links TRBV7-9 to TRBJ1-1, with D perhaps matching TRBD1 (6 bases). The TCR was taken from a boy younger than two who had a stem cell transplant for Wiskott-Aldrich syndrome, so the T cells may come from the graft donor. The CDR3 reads CASSLGAGRRNTEAFF. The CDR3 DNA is TGTGCCAGCAGCTTGGGGGCAGGAAGGCGAAACACTGAAGCTTTCTTT.